This entry lists 12 T cell receptor beta chains sequenced from one sample in a study of graft-versus-host responses after intestinal transplantation. The antigens for these receptors are not known. Method: immunoSEQ multiplex PCR; TCRdb's copy keeps in-frame clones and lacks some. Of around 87,000 clones listed, roughly 92% are singletons. Sequencing used unstimulated CD8+ T cells sorted from spleen or lymph node cells, obtained before transplant. All receptors come from a human donor who was the organ donor for an intestinal transplant.

The chain uses TRBV18 and TRBJ1-6; maybe TRBD1 (5 bases). V lost 4 bases and J lost 7, with 11 bases in between. This CDR3 has 14 residues. Germline V gives CDR1 KGHSH, CDR2 LQKENI. This CDR3 is CASSHRRRNSPLHF. CDR3 DNA: TGTGCCAGCTCACACAGGAGAAGAAATTCACCCCTCCACTTT.

The DNA for the CDR3 is TGTGCCAGCACGGGACTGAACAGCTATGGCTACACCTTC. It translates to CASTGLNSYGYTF. The chain is built from TRBV6-5 and TRBJ1-2; the D gene is possibly TRBD1 (5 bases). CDR3 length: 13 residues. The germline V and J ends were trimmed by 7 bases and 4 bases, with 13 bases remaining between them. CDR1 MNHEY and CDR2 SVGAGI come from the germline V gene.

The chain links TRBV4-3 to TRBJ2-7, with D possibly matching TRBD1 (5 bases). Trimming pared 4 bases from V and 0 bases from J, leaving 10 bases between. CDR1 is LGHNA and CDR2 is YSLEER in the germline V gene. The CDR3 consists of 14 residues. The CDR3 DNA sequence: TGCGCCAGCAGCCTGACAGTGGTCTCCTACGAGCAGTACTTC. Translated, it gives CASSLTVVSYEQYF.

This chain connects TRBV7-6 to TRBJ2-1; tentative D call: TRBD2 (6 bases). The V gene lost 5 bases and the J gene lost 6 bases, with 17 bases spanning the gap. The germline V gene has CDR1 SGHVS and CDR2 FNYEAQ. The CDR3 spans 15 residues. In nucleotides, the CDR3 is TGTGCCAGCAGCCGGCCTGGAGGGGTTGGCAATGAGCAGTTCTTC. Protein: CASSRPGGVGNEQFF.

The chain links TRBV28 to TRBJ2-7; 12 positions agree with TRBD2. Looked up from germline, CDR1 is MDHEN and CDR2 is SYDVKM. Losses at the gene ends were 2 bases for V and 0 bases for J; bases not matched to a gene: 2. The CDR3 is 16 amino acids. The CDR3 here is CASSLTSGGNSYEQYF. The CDR3 bases are TGTGCCAGCAGTTTAACTAGCGGGGGGAACTCCTACGAGCAGTACTTC. Supplemented by reference TRBV28 and TRBJ2-7, the full variable domain reads DVKVTQSSRYLVKRTGEKVFLECVQDMDHENMFWYRQDPGLGLRLIYFSYDVKMKEKGDIPEGYSVSREKKERFSLILESASTNQTSMYLCASSLTSGGNSYEQYFGPGTRLTVT.

The gene calls are TRBV9 and TRBJ2-7; 8 bases line up with TRBD1. CDR3 length: 14 residues. Germline lookup yields CDR1 SGDLS and CDR2 YYNGEE. V was clipped by 0 bases and J by 5 bases; unmatched bases: 4. In DNA form, the CDR3 reads TGTGCCAGCAGCGTAGGGACAGGGACCGACGAGCAGTACTTC. Amino acids: CASSVGTGTDEQYF.

This clone has a handful of counts. The V call is TRBV27, the J call TRBJ1-3; D unclear. The CDR3 extends over 15 amino acids. Germline CDR1 reads MNHEY; CDR2 reads SMNVEV (reference sequence). The V end was cut by 6 bases, the J end by 0 bases, with 12 bases between. The CDR3 DNA reads TGTGCCAGCAGCAAAGACGGAGGCTCTGGAAACACCATATATTTT. This sequence encodes CASSKDGGSGNTIYF.

The J gene is TRBJ1-5, the V gene TRBV27, with D possibly being TRBD1 (5 bases). Germline CDR1 reads MNHEY; CDR2 reads SMNVEV (reference sequence). Between the trimmed V and J ends, which lost 6 bases and 5 bases, there was a span of 23 bases. There are 17 residues in the CDR3. Written as DNA, the CDR3 is TGTGCCAGCAGCCCCCGGGACTCACTCCCACCCTATCAGCCCCAGCATTTT. Its translation is CASSPRDSLPPYQPQHF.

The rearrangement joins TRBV9 to TRBJ2-7; D not certain. V lost 2 bases and J lost 5, with 17 bases in between. Germline V gene data show CDR1 as SGDLS and CDR2 as YYNGEE. CDR3 length: 15 residues. As DNA, the CDR3 is TGTGCCAGCAGCGTCTTTTCAGACCCTAGTAACGAGCAGTACTTC. It yields the protein CASSVFSDPSNEQYF. Variable domain in full (rest from reference TRBV9 and TRBJ2-7): DSGVTQTPKHLITATGQRVTLRCSPRSGDLSVYWYQQSLDQGLQFLIQYYNGEERAKGNILERFSAQQFPDLHSELNLSSLELGDSALYFCASSVFSDPSNEQYFGPGTRLTVT.

The rearrangement joins TRBV19 to TRBJ2-7; no definite D call. Trimming removed 5 bases from V and 2 bases from J, with 10 bases in between. Germline V gene data show CDR1 as LNHDA and CDR2 as SQIVND (reference sequence). The CDR3 spans 13 residues. CDR3 DNA: TGTGCCAGTAGTGCCAGGCCTACCTACGAGCAGTACTTC. This codes for CASSARPTYEQYF.

This rearrangement joins TRBV6-1 to TRBJ2-7; TRBD2 might be the D (5 bases). The CDR3 spans 11 residues. CDR1 is MNHNS and CDR2 is SASEGT in the germline V gene. Trimming pared 7 bases from V and 1 base from J, leaving 5 bases between. CDR3 region: CASTGSYEQYF. The CDR3 DNA reads as TGTGCCAGCACGGGGTCCTACGAGCAGTACTTC.

The V gene is TRBV9, the J gene TRBJ1-2, with TRBD1 matching 9 bases. CDR1 is SGDLS, CDR2 YYNGEE, per germline. The CDR3 loop spans 16 amino acids. The V segment lost 4 bases and the J segment 4 bases; nucleotides outside the gene matches: 11. CDR3 residues: CASSTGQGRVGYGYTF. As DNA, the CDR3 is TGTGCCAGCAGCACCGGACAGGGGAGGGTAGGCTATGGCTACACCTTC.